This T cell receptor (beta chain) was sequenced in a study of regulatory T cells in long-lasting Graves disease. Whole-study findings and limits: In persistent patients, shared public clonotypes (roughly 2,800) outnumbered those in new patients (approximately 940).

This clonotype has a handful of counts. Its cognate antigen is unknown. It is likely a read error, because the conserved phenylalanine at the end of the CDR3 is missing. Indicated time point: newly diagnosed GD, antithyroid drugs for less than 3 months. Isolated PBMC RNA provided the starting material for the TCR library. Germline-derived CDR1 and CDR2 are ENHRY and SYGVKD. The CDR3 has 16 residues. The trim removed 2 bases at V and 4 bases at J, leaving 8 bases unmatched. Sequencing libraries for TCR beta were prepared with iRepertoire HTBI primers and Arm-PCR of CDR3 regions. TCRdb used MiXCR to reprocess the multiplex PCR reads, holding one entry per CDR3 protein. The sample records some 370,000 distinct CDR3 sequences, 12% being singletons. These data are also associated with another study on T cells in Graves' hyperthyroidism and ophthalmopathy.

The genes are TRBV10-3 and TRBJ2-1, with TRBD2 identical over 7 bases. The origin of this receptor is a young woman with Graves disease. The sample was peripheral blood mononuclear cells (PBMCs), taken at new diagnosis, from a patient treated with antithyroid drugs. CDR3 in DNA: TGTGCCATCAGTGAGACGCTAGCGGAGGTTTACAATGAGCAGTTCCTC. As protein: CAISETLAEVYNEQFL.